One and the same sample provided the 26 T cell receptor beta chains below, sequenced in a study of blood T cells in healthy people across ages. The second PCR ran about 6 to 12 cycles with a sample-barcoded 5' primer and J-beta primers. MiXCR, applied by TCRdb to the 5' RACE reads, yields one record per CDR3 protein. In the table there are hundreds of thousands of distinct CDR3 sequences, 20% to 25% of which are singletons. Sequences were obtained from blood. Every receptor here comes from a man in his 70s in good health.

This clonotype was seen repeatedly, ten times or more. V and J are TRBV29-1 and TRBJ2-3, with unresolved D. CDR3 length equals 13 residues. The V gene's germline CDR1 is SQVTM and CDR2 ANQGSEA. Deletions cut 0 bases from V and 2 bases from J, with 6 bases between. The CDR3 DNA sequence: TGCAGCGTTGAAGAGGGCTTCACAGATACGCAGTATTTT. The encoded protein is CSVEEGFTDTQYF.

The table lists this clonotype with a few counts. This sequence joins TRBV11-2 and TRBJ1-1, with 8 bases aligning to TRBD1. CDR1 is SGHAT and CDR2 is FQNNGV in the germline V gene. After removal of 5 bases from V and 3 bases from J, the junction contained 5 bases not matched to a gene. The CDR3 consists of 14 residues. The CDR3, as DNA: TGTGCCAGCAGCCCTGACAGGGGATACACTGAAGCTTTCTTT. This translates into CASSPDRGYTEAFF.

This clonotype was picked up many times. CDR3 amino acids: CASSYSSADTQYF. As DNA, the CDR3 is TGTGCCAGCAGTTACTCGAGTGCGGATACGCAGTATTTT. The rearrangement joins TRBV6-2 or TRBV6-3 to TRBJ2-3; the D is unclear. The CDR3 consists of 13 residues. Trimming stripped 0 bases from V and 6 bases from J, with 7 bases between. Germline CDR1 reads MNHEY; CDR2 reads SVGEGT.

The chain joins TRBV20-1 to TRBJ1-6; D uncertain. The germline V gene encodes CDR1 DFQATT and CDR2 SNEGSKA (reference sequence). V was shortened by 0 bases and J by 0 bases, with 12 bases between the two germline ends. The CDR3 has 17 residues. CDR3 nucleotides: TGCAGTGCTAGAGATGGTAGCAGCTACTCCTATAATTCACCCCTCCACTTT. It yields the protein CSARDGSSYSYNSPLHF.

This rearrangement joins TRBV6-5 to TRBJ2-7, with 7 bases aligning to TRBD1. Germline values: CDR1 MNHEY, CDR2 SVGAGI. The J segment lost 2 bases and the V segment lost 7 bases, leaving 11 bases of the junction unmatched. The CDR3 totals 15 residues. The CDR3 region is CASKIRDSGPYEQYF. CDR3 bases: TGTGCCAGCAAGATCCGGGACAGCGGTCCCTACGAGCAGTACTTC.

The rearrangement uses TRBV11-2 and TRBJ2-7; 7 bases are a match to TRBD1. The CDR3 contains 15 residues. Germline CDR1 is SGHAT and CDR2 is FQNNGV. With 2 bases clipped from V and 5 bases from J, the junction kept 9 bases outside the gene matches. Written as DNA, the CDR3 is TGTGCCAGCAGCTTAACGGGACAGCGGATCAACGAGCAGTACTTC. Its protein product is CASSLTGQRINEQYF.

The chain links TRBV3-1 to TRBJ2-5; 9 nucleotides agree with TRBD1. The V and J ends lost 6 bases and 5 bases, in that order; junction bases with no gene match: 10. The CDR3 sequence is 15 residues long. The germline V gene encodes CDR1 LGHDT and CDR2 YNNKEL (reference sequence). The CDR3 reads CASRQTGGPQETQYF. The CDR3 region has the DNA TGTGCCAGCAGACAAACAGGGGGCCCCCAGGAGACCCAGTACTTC.

In DNA, the CDR3 is TGTGCCAGCAGTCTAGACAGAGTCCATGGCTACACCTTC. Translation gives CASSLDRVHGYTF. V usage is TRBV12-3 or TRBV12-4 and J usage is TRBJ1-2, with a tentative D call TRBD1 (5 bases). This CDR3 has 13 residues. V lost 5 bases and J lost 6, with 13 bases in between.

This clonotype was seen more than once but under ten times. The chain combines TRBV3-1 with TRBJ1-2, with no clear D. The germline CDR1 and CDR2 sequences are LGHDT and YNNKEL (reference sequence). Trimming left V 0 bases short and J 7 bases short, with 12 bases between. The CDR3 has 14 amino acids. Written as DNA, the CDR3 is TGTGCCAGCAGCCAAGATACGGGGTTCGGTGGCTACACCTTC. Amino acids: CASSQDTGFGGYTF.

This chain links TRBV18 with TRBJ2-7, with D perhaps given as TRBD1 or TRBD2 (6 bases each). V lost 5 bases and J lost 1, with 18 bases in between. The CDR3 totals 16 residues. Germline CDR1 reads KGHSH; CDR2 reads LQKENI. In DNA form, the CDR3 reads TGTGCCAGCTCAAACACCGGGGGCGGGGCTTCCTACGAGCAGTACTTC. Encoded protein: CASSNTGGGASYEQYF.

The genes are TRBV12-3 or TRBV12-4 and TRBJ1-5; the D gene is possibly TRBD1 (5 bases). V dropped 6 bases and J dropped 4 bases, with 16 bases sitting between them. CDR3 length: 15 residues. CDR3 loop: CASSRRGVGNQPQHF. In DNA, the CDR3 is TGTGCCAGCAGCCGAAGGGGTGTGGGAAATCAGCCCCAGCATTTT.

The J gene is TRBJ1-2, the V gene TRBV7-9; D call uncertain. Trimming shortened V by 3 bases and J by 7 bases, and 21 bases separated the two germline ends. The CDR3 is 16 residues long. In germline, CDR1 is SEHNR, CDR2 FQNEAQ (reference sequence). CDR3 coding DNA: TGTGCCAGCAGCTTTAATCATGGAGAGGGAATGGGTGGCTACACCTTC. Its protein product is CASSFNHGEGMGGYTF. Variable domain in full (rest from reference TRBV7-9 and TRBJ1-2): DTGVSQNPRHKITKRGQNVTFRCDPISEHNRLYWYRQTLGQGPEFLTYFQNEAQLEKSRLLSDRFSAERPKGSFSTLEIQRTEQGDSAMYLCASSFNHGEGMGGYTFGSGTRLTVV.

This chain links TRBV7-3 with TRBJ2-5; no firm D call. Trimming shortened V by 5 bases and J by 5 bases, and 12 bases separated the two germline ends. The CDR3 contains 13 residues. Germline assignment: CDR1 SGHTA and CDR2 FQGTGA. CDR3 loop: CASSQTPGETQYF. For the CDR3, the DNA is TGTGCCAGCAGCCAGACCCCCGGGGAGACCCAGTACTTC.

This clonotype was detected a few times. The CDR3 region has the DNA TGTGCCAGCAGTTACCACTACTCTGGGGCCAACGTCCTGACTTTC. It specifies CASSYHYSGANVLTF. V and J are TRBV28 and TRBJ2-6; no definite D call. The V and J ends lost 4 bases and 0 bases respectively, with 7 bases between them. CDR1 is MDHEN, CDR2 SYDVKM, per germline. The CDR3 sequence is 15 residues long.

This clonotype showed up just a few times. This sequence joins TRBV12-3 or TRBV12-4 and TRBJ1-1; D is undetermined. CDR3 length: 14 residues. Trimming stripped 5 bases from V and 1 base from J, with 11 bases between. The CDR3 here is CASSVQSSNTEAFF. Here the CDR3 DNA reads TGTGCCAGCAGTGTACAGTCATCGAACACTGAAGCTTTCTTT.

The rearrangement joins TRBV2 to TRBJ2-1, with D perhaps TRBD1 or TRBD2 (6 bases each). CDR1 and CDR2 (germline): SNHLY, FYNNEI. The CDR3 is 15 residues long. Trimming pared 3 bases from V and 3 bases from J, leaving 12 bases between. The CDR3 loop is CASSETRGRYNEQFF. The CDR3 nucleotides read TGTGCCAGCAGTGAGACTCGGGGGCGCTACAATGAGCAGTTCTTC.

The chain carries TRBV6-1 and TRBJ1-5; 8 bases map to TRBD1. Losses at the gene ends were 8 bases for V and 6 bases for J; bases not matched to a gene: 3. Germline values: CDR1 MNHNS, CDR2 SASEGT. The CDR3 sequence is 12 residues long. The CDR3 DNA follows: TGTGCCAGCGGGACAGGCACTCAGCCCCAGCATTTT. It specifies CASGTGTQPQHF.

The table lists this clonotype with a few counts. The J gene is TRBJ2-2, the V gene TRBV7-2; weak D call: TRBD1 (6 bases). CDR1 SGHTA and CDR2 FQGNSA come from the germline V gene. The germline V and J ends were trimmed by 0 bases and 5 bases, with 10 bases remaining between them. This CDR3 region has 15 residues. CDR3: CASSLAIGGTGELFF. Here the CDR3 DNA reads TGTGCCAGCAGCTTAGCGATAGGGGGAACCGGGGAGCTGTTTTTT.

This chain joins TRBV12-3 or TRBV12-4 and TRBJ2-1; D not certain. The J call may be faulty, since TRBJ2-5 better matches the DNA end. The CDR3 has 12 amino acids. CDR3 sequence: CASSSSPETQYF. CDR3 DNA sequence: TGTGCCAGCAGTTCCTCCCCGGAGACCCAGTACTTC.

Notes on this clonotype: Germline is not matched at one junction end, which may reflect a read error. V is TRBV20-1 and J is TRBJ2-7; TRBD1 matches at 7 bases. This CDR3 has 12 amino acids. Germline assignment: CDR1 DFQATT and CDR2 SNEGSKA (reference sequence). The CDR3, as DNA: TGCAGTGCTTCCGGGACAGCGGAACCGCATGACTTC. Its protein is CSASGTAEPHDF.

In its sample, this clonotype was seen many times. The V and J genes are TRBV20-1 and TRBJ1-1; possibly TRBD1 for D (5 bases). Germline-derived CDR1 and CDR2 are DFQATT and SNEGSKA (reference sequence). This CDR3 is built from 14 residues. V was clipped by 1 base and J by 0 bases, with 9 bases between them. CDR3 loop: CSARADNMNTEAFF. CDR3 coding DNA: TGCAGTGCTAGAGCGGACAATATGAACACTGAAGCTTTCTTT.

The chain uses TRBV5-1 and TRBJ2-1; 9 bases fit TRBD1. CDR3 length equals 15 residues. Germline V gene sequence: CDR1 SGHRS, CDR2 YFSETQ. V was pared by 4 bases and J by 3 bases, with 5 bases of the junction left unmatched. CDR3 nucleotide sequence: TGCGCCAGCAGCGTCTCGGGACAGGGCTACAATGAGCAGTTCTTC. Encoded protein: CASSVSGQGYNEQFF.

This clonotype has a handful of counts. This rearrangement joins TRBV7-2 to TRBJ2-1, with 7 positions matching TRBD1. The ends lost 4 bases at V and 7 bases at J; junction bases unmatched: 7. From germline, CDR1 is SGHTA and CDR2 FQGNSA. This CDR3 is built from 14 residues. The CDR3 protein is CASSSHRGRNEQFF. The CDR3 region has the DNA TGTGCCAGCAGCTCCCACAGGGGTAGAAATGAGCAGTTCTTC.

This clonotype was seen just once. V is TRBV6-6 and J is TRBJ2-3; 8 positions agree with TRBD2. V lost 0 bases, J lost 3 bases, and 11 bases stayed unmatched. Germline values: CDR1 MNHNY, CDR2 SVGAGI (reference sequence). This CDR3 is built from 18 residues. Here the CDR3 reads CASSYSPRTKRGTDTQYF. The DNA of the CDR3 is TGTGCCAGCAGTTACTCGCCCAGGACTAAGCGGGGGACAGATACGCAGTATTTT.

This clonotype has just a few counts. The chain carries TRBV20-1 and TRBJ2-5; D not resolved. Trimming cost V 5 bases and J 0 bases, with 10 bases left between them. CDR3 length: 13 residues. The germline V gene has CDR1 DFQATT and CDR2 SNEGSKA (reference sequence). The CDR3 spells CSAAPLYQETQYF. CDR3 DNA sequence: TGCAGTGCTGCCCCTTTATACCAAGAGACCCAGTACTTC.

This clonotype was seen more than once but under ten times. At one end, the junction sequence differs from germline, possibly due to a read error. V and J are TRBV6-6 and TRBJ1-5; 10 nucleotides align to TRBD1. The germline V gene has CDR1 MNHNY and CDR2 SVGAGI (reference sequence). CDR3 size: 15 residues. The CDR3 is CANSYGTGVEQPQHF. CDR3 nucleotide sequence: TGTGCCAACAGTTACGGGACAGGGGTGGAACAGCCCCAGCATTTT.